This is a list of T cell receptor beta chains from one sample in a study of identifying expanded T cells in peripheral blood. The assay was immunoSEQ multiplex PCR, and TCRdb's table has in-frame clones only and misses some. The sample includes 55,000 to 75,000 clones, 80% to 90% of them seen just once. Sequencing was carried out using blood. The receptor set was obtained from a person aged 18 to 75 in good health. The CDR3 runs from the conserved cysteine through the conserved F or W.

TRBJ2-5	TRBV7-3	CASSLAQGWETQYF
TRBJ2-1	TRBV6-4	CASSDSDRGEQFF
TRBJ1-3	TRBV11-2	CASSRSRQDPSGNTIYF
TRBJ1-1	TRBV4-2	CASSQDSGREGVGTFF
TRBJ1-1	TRBV27	CASSPRDRNTEAFF
TRBJ2-7	TRBV7-9	CASSSMDRGSYEQYF
TRBJ2-1	TRBV6-6	CASSYSNRDEQFF
TRBJ2-5	TRBV18	CASSPKGHPQYF
TRBJ2-2	TRBV7-8	CASSPQTNTGELFF
TRBJ2-3	TRBV6-4	CASSDSSGASDTQYF
TRBJ2-3	TRBV9	CASSVEAGTDTQYF
TRBJ1-2	TRBV11-2	CASSLIEGGYTF
TRBJ2-3	TRBV28	CASSRTAPGLAGGPYTQYF
TRBJ2-3	TRBV28	CASTAGTDTQYF
TRBJ2-7	TRBV5-1	CASSTYPGTGGYEQYF
TRBJ1-4	TRBV29-1	CSVTGGREKLFF
TRBJ2-7	TRBV9	CASSPGQGAYEQYF
TRBJ2-3	TRBV7-2	CASSLGTSGGTDTQYF